The T cell receptor beta chain under discussion was sequenced for a study of shared clonotypes between healthy human individuals. Germline CDR1 is MNHNY and CDR2 is SVGAGI (reference sequence). The CDR3 contains 14 residues. With 2 bases removed from V and 1 base from J, the gap between germline ends came to 8 bases. Assay used: immunoSEQ multiplex PCR; TCRdb lists only in-frame clones, some missing. The sample holds 2,500,000 or so clones, around 93% seen once. This clone has a single count. The sequencing sample was made of naive CD4+ T cells from PBMCs. The subset here: CD45RA+ positively selected. The chain combines TRBV6-6 with TRBJ1-1; D unclear. This sequence was found in a man between 18 and 35 years old in good health. Some clones in this sample may be carry-over from other donors' samples. The CDR3 loop is CASSYNDENTEAFF. The DNA for the CDR3 is TGTGCCAGCAGTTACAATGACGAGAACACTGAAGCTTTCTTT.